What follows is one T cell receptor beta chain and its context. Its specificity is unknown. PCR involved 60 Vbeta and 13 Jbeta primers. The table came from immunoSEQ multiplex PCR; TCRdb's copy has only in-frame clones and leaves some out. This table has 60,000 to 90,000 clones, around three quarters appearing once. Nominally healthy donors were sampled, though unrecorded immune exposures were likely. This sample stems from a study of cytomegalovirus exposure and HLA in healthy donors. Study-level information: As an earlier analysis found, roughly 170 million T cells yielded over 95 million unique TCR beta sequences. Notes on the study in general: Most observed TCR sequences were rare, whereas some public TCRs were detected in many donors. Excluded: some indistinguishable V segments such as TRBV6-2 and TRBV6-3.

The CDR3 runs to 15 residues. Germline V gene sequence: CDR1 SGHRS, CDR2 YFSETQ. V shed 6 bases, J shed 7 bases, and the junction held 8 bases outside the gene matches. This receptor was taken from a woman aged 50 to 65 in good health and CMV-seropositive. This chain links TRBV5-1 with TRBJ2-1; TRBD2 agrees at 12 bases. Sequenced sample: PBMCs. For the CDR3, the DNA is TGCGCCAGCACCGTCCTAGCGGGAGGGCTTAATGAGCAGTTCTTC. Its translation: CASTVLAGGLNEQFF.